This T cell receptor (beta chain) derives from a study of blood T cell repertoires in COVID-19. Study in general: The United States, Italy and Spain supplied acute and convalescent COVID-19 samples. From T cells, B-cell-depleted T cells, or PBMCs came the material, which was cDNA or gDNA.

The J segment lost 4 bases and the V segment lost 4 bases, leaving 1 base of the junction unmatched. The germline gives CDR1 KGHDR, CDR2 SFDVKD. CDR3 length equals 13 residues. Per the authors' pipeline: Amplified reference gene primers provided the basis for estimating nucleated cell counts. Method: immunoSEQ multiplex PCR; TCRdb's copy keeps in-frame clones and lacks some. V and J calls and clone size come straight from that table; D and trimming were deduced from the DNA. The top ten clones hold around 0.3% of a sample with some 700,000 clones, about 90% of them seen once. In regard to this clone: Other DNA sequences within the sample encode an identical CDR3.

Input material: peripheral blood. The sequence was collected from a young woman with acute or convalescent COVID-19. This sequence joins TRBV24-1 and TRBJ2-7; TRBD1 agrees at 9 bases. The DNA of the CDR3 is TGTGCCACCAGTGAACAGGGGGCTTACGAGCAGTACTTC. As protein: CATSEQGAYEQYF.